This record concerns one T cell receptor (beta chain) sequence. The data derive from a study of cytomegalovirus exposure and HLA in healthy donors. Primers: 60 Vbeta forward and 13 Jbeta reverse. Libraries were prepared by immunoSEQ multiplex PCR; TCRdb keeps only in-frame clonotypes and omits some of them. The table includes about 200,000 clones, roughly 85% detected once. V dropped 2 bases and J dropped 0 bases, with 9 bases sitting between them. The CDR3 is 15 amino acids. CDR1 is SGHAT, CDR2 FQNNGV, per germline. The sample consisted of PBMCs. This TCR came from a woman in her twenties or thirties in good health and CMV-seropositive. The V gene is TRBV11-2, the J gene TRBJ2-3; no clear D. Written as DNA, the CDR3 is TGTGCCAGCAGCTTATCCCCGGTTAGCACAGATACGCAGTATTTT. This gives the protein CASSLSPVSTDTQYF.